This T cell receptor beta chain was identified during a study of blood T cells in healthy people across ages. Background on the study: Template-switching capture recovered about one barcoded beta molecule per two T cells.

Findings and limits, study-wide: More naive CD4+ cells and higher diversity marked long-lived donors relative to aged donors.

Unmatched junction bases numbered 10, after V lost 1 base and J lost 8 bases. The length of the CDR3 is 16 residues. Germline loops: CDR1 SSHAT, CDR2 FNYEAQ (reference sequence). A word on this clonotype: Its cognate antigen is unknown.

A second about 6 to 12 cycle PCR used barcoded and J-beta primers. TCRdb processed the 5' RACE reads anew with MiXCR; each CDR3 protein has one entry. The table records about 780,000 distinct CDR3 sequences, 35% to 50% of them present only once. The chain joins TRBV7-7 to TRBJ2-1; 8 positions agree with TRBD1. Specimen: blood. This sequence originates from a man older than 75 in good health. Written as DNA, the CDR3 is TGTGCCAGCAGCTTAGGGGGATTTTCAGGGGGCTATGAGCAGTTCTTC. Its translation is CASSLGGFSGGYEQFF.